This T cell receptor beta chain was identified during a study of T cell responses to AZD1222 COVID-19 vaccine. General study results and limits: Only six people who got AZD1222 tested seropositive at baseline. CD4 TCRs linked to vaccination spanned spike, dominating at 160-218 and 743-854.

Libraries were prepared by immunoSEQ multiplex PCR; TCRdb keeps only in-frame clonotypes and omits some of them. The data contain 100,000 to 150,000 clones, roughly 85% of them seen just once; the ten biggest clones take up less than 9.5%. The CDR3 runs to 17 residues. V shed 3 bases and J 8 bases; nucleotides not matched to a gene: 18. Germline lookup yields CDR1 MNHEY and CDR2 SMNVEV (reference sequence). A remark on this clone: Its antigen is not known.

The rearrangement uses TRBV27 and TRBJ1-2, with 7 positions matching TRBD1. This TCR was recovered from an adult who received the MenACWY meningococcal vaccine as a control. The material was peripheral blood, obtained 28 days after the second dose of the MenACWY control vaccine. The CDR3 loop reads CASSFRDRLWGYQGYTF. In DNA form, the CDR3 reads TGTGCCAGCAGTTTCCGGGACAGACTCTGGGGATATCAGGGCTACACCTTC.